This T cell receptor beta chain was documented in a study of technical replicates of blood from a few donors. TCRdb keeps only in-frame clones here, not all; method: immunoSEQ multiplex PCR. The sample contains around 61,000 clones, roughly 86% of which appear only once. From germline, CDR1 is SGHRS and CDR2 YFSETQ. The CDR3 is 14 amino acids. Trimming pared 4 bases from V and 5 bases from J, leaving 15 bases between. The origin of this receptor is a human donor in good health. Some clones in this sample may be carry-over from other donors' samples. The specimen sequenced was PBMCs. The rearrangement joins TRBV5-1 to TRBJ1-1, with a possible D match to TRBD1 (6 bases). CDR3 bases: TGCGCCAGCAGCCCAACACAGGGTCGGACTGAAGCTTTCTTT. Its protein is CASSPTQGRTEAFF.